This entry lists 26 T cell receptor beta chains sequenced from one sample in a study of CD8 T cells in ankylosing spondylitis. MiXCR, run by TCRdb on the 5' RACE reads, gives a single entry per CDR3 protein. The profile covers about 330,000 distinct CDR3 sequences, with roughly 8% appearing a single time and just over 14% taken by the ten largest. For these TCRs, the target antigens are not known. Study-wide results and caveats: A TCR beta motif of 7 or 8 highly homologous variants appeared characteristic of ankylosing spondylitis blood.

Sequenced: blood, either unsorted or a sorted T cell fraction (not recorded which). The source of these receptors is a male donor with ankylosing spondylitis.

This chain links TRBV5-1 with TRBJ1-2, with D possibly TRBD1 on 5 matching bases. CDR3 length: 15 amino acids. Germline lookup yields CDR1 SGHRS and CDR2 YFSETQ. Trimming removed 3 bases from V and 6 bases from J, with 18 bases in between. DNA of the CDR3: TGCGCCAGCAGCTCAATGGGACGGCCCGCCGATGGCTACACCTTC. This codes for CASSSMGRPADGYTF.

This chain uses TRBV27 with TRBJ2-7; the match to TRBD2 covers 16 bases. Germline trimming cut 5 bases from V and 7 bases from J; bases unmatched to any gene: 5. The CDR3 contains 15 residues. Per the germline V gene, CDR1 is MNHEY and CDR2 is SMNVEV (reference sequence). CDR3 sequence (DNA): TGTGCCAGCAGTCCTCCGGGACTAGCGGGAGGGGAGCAGTACTTC. This codes for CASSPPGLAGGEQYF.

This clonotype has a count of ten or more. The chain carries TRBV12-3 or TRBV12-4 and TRBJ2-3, with 9 bases identical to TRBD2. Trimming cost V 3 bases and J 6 bases; bases outside gene matches: 7. The CDR3 is 15 amino acids. The CDR3 sequence: CASSFISGRGDTQYF. Here the CDR3 DNA reads TGTGCCAGCAGTTTCATTAGCGGGAGAGGGGATACGCAGTATTTT.

The chain is built from TRBV5-1 and TRBJ2-1, with D perhaps matching TRBD1 or TRBD2 (5 bases each). V was shortened by 7 bases and J by 3 bases, with 14 bases between the two germline ends. CDR1 and CDR2 (germline): SGHRS, YFSETQ. CDR3 length: 14 amino acids. Written as DNA, the CDR3 is TGCGCCAGCTCCGGGACCTTGGGCTACAATGAGCAGTTCTTC. Its translation is CASSGTLGYNEQFF.

This clonotype was picked up a small number of times. V and J are TRBV5-6 and TRBJ2-5; either TRBD1 or TRBD2 may supply D (5 bases each). The CDR3 contains 14 residues. Trimming removed 2 bases at V and 5 bases at J, with 13 bases between. Germline V gene sequence: CDR1 SGHDT, CDR2 YYEEEE. In DNA form, the CDR3 reads TGTGCCAGCAGCTTTGGGACCCCATCGGAGACCCAGTACTTC. Protein sequence: CASSFGTPSETQYF.

This clonotype showed up many times. The chain uses TRBV2 and TRBJ2-1, with 13 bases aligning to TRBD2. V shed 3 bases and J 2 bases; nucleotides not matched to a gene: 1. The germline V gene has CDR1 SNHLY and CDR2 FYNNEI. This CDR3 comprises 16 residues. The chain's CDR3 is CASSDGTSGAYNEQFF. The CDR3 region has the DNA TGTGCCAGCAGTGATGGGACTAGCGGGGCCTACAATGAGCAGTTCTTC. The full variable domain, rest sourced from reference TRBV2 and TRBJ2-1, is EPEVTQTPSHQVTQMGQEVILRCVPISNHLYFYWYRQILGQKVEFLVSFYNNEISEKSEIFDDQFSVERPDGSNFTLKIRSTKLEDSAMYFCASSDGTSGAYNEQFFGPGTRLTVL.

This clonotype has a count of ten or more. The chain combines TRBV29-1 with TRBJ2-1, with 7 bases that match TRBD1. The V segment lost 7 bases and the J segment 5 bases; nucleotides outside the gene matches: 2. The CDR3 runs 11 residues. The V gene's germline CDR1 is SQVTM and CDR2 ANQGSEA. In nucleotides, the CDR3 is TGCAGCGGGGGACAGAACAATGAGCAGTTCTTC. Its protein product is CSGGQNNEQFF.

Here the CDR3 DNA reads TGCGCCAGCAGCCAAGGGGACAGGGGTCTCTATGGCTACACCTTC. Its protein product is CASSQGDRGLYGYTF. The J gene is TRBJ1-2, the V gene TRBV4-1, with TRBD1 matching 10 bases. The germline V gene has CDR1 MGHRA and CDR2 YSYEKL. The CDR3 is 15 residues long. Unmatched junction bases numbered 3, after V lost 1 base and J lost 4 bases.

The V gene is TRBV29-1, the J gene TRBJ2-5, with D possibly TRBD1 on 6 matching bases. Deletions cut 7 bases from V and 4 bases from J, with 13 bases between. The V gene's germline CDR1 is SQVTM and CDR2 ANQGSEA. This CDR3 is 12 amino acids long. CDR3 protein: CSGGQTVETQYF. Written as DNA, the CDR3 is TGCAGCGGTGGACAGACCGTAGAGACCCAGTACTTC.

V and J are TRBV20-1 and TRBJ2-1; D is unclear. Per the germline V gene, CDR1 is DFQATT and CDR2 is SNEGSKA (reference sequence). The CDR3 has 14 residues. The V and J ends lost 1 base and 5 bases respectively, with 12 bases between them. The CDR3 DNA is TGCAGTGCTAGAGTGGCCTCCGGGCACAATGAGCAGTTCTTC. Protein sequence: CSARVASGHNEQFF.

For this clonotype: The CDR3 does not close with the conserved phenylalanine or tryptophan, likely indicating a read error. The CDR3 region is CSAPREGWEETQYS. CDR3 DNA: TGCAGTGCCCCACGAGAGGGCTGGGAGGAGACCCAGTACTCC. The rearrangement joins TRBV20-1 to TRBJ2-5; D possibly corresponds to TRBD2 (5 bases). Germline assignment: CDR1 DFQATT and CDR2 SNEGSKA (reference sequence). The CDR3 totals 14 residues. V lost 6 bases and J 5 bases, leaving 19 bases between the germline ends.

This chain joins TRBV7-9 and TRBJ2-7; D not resolved. CDR1 SEHNR and CDR2 FQNEAQ come from the germline V gene (reference sequence). The CDR3 covers 14 residues. Trimming took 0 bases from V and 2 from J, leaving 8 bases between them. CDR3 residues: CASSLAGSPYEQYF. In DNA, the CDR3 is TGTGCCAGCAGCTTAGCTGGCAGTCCCTACGAGCAGTACTTC.

This clonotype has just a few counts. For the CDR3, the DNA is TGCAGCGTCCGGACAGCAGGGACTGAAGCTTTCTTT. Translation: CSVRTAGTEAFF. J is TRBJ1-1 and V is TRBV29-1; tentative D call: TRBD1 (6 bases). The CDR3 totals 12 residues. Trimming removed 6 bases at V and 5 bases at J, with 13 bases between. Germline CDR1 is SQVTM and CDR2 is ANQGSEA.

The chain combines TRBV5-6 with TRBJ2-7, with TRBD2 as a possible D gene (6 bases). Per germline, CDR1 SGHDT and CDR2 YYEEEE. The CDR3 runs to 15 residues. Trimming stripped 0 bases from V and 0 bases from J, with 10 bases between. The CDR3 protein is CASSLDAGSSYEQYF. In nucleotides, the CDR3 is TGTGCCAGCAGCTTGGATGCGGGGAGCTCCTACGAGCAGTACTTC.

This clonotype has a count of ten or more. This chain links TRBV3-1 with TRBJ1-1; perhaps TRBD1 as D (5 bases). Trimming stripped 0 bases from V and 11 bases from J, with 16 bases between. There are 14 residues in the CDR3. CDR1 and CDR2 (germline): LGHDT, YNNKEL (reference sequence). The CDR3 region is CASSQEGRWGWAFF. The CDR3 DNA reads as TGTGCCAGCAGCCAAGAGGGACGGTGGGGTTGGGCTTTCTTT. Drawing the rest from reference TRBV3-1 and TRBJ1-1, the complete variable domain is DTAVSQTPKYLVTQMGNDKSIKCEQNLGHDTMYWYKQDSKKFLKIMFSYNNKELIINETVPNRFSPKSPDKAHLNLHINSLELGDSAVYFCASSQEGRWGWAFFGQGTRLTVV.

The chain combines TRBV27 with TRBJ1-2; D may be TRBD1 (5 bases). The CDR3 is 13 amino acids. V lost 6 bases and J 8 bases, leaving 16 bases between the germline ends. CDR1 is MNHEY and CDR2 is SMNVEV in the germline V gene (reference sequence). The CDR3 loop reads CASSPGGARGYTF. The CDR3, as DNA: TGTGCCAGCAGCCCAGGAGGGGCCCGGGGCTACACCTTC.

The CDR3 spells CASSLVETSGNEQFF. The CDR3 DNA reads TGTGCCAGCAGCTTAGTCGAAACTAGCGGCAATGAGCAGTTCTTC. The genes are TRBV7-8 and TRBJ2-1; 8 bases are shared with TRBD2. The germline CDR1 and CDR2 sequences are SGHVS and FQNEAQ. V trimming: 1 base; J trimming: 6 bases; junction bases outside the gene matches: 5. The CDR3 has 15 residues.

The chain joins TRBV6-2 or TRBV6-3 to TRBJ2-3; D not resolved. Per the germline V gene, CDR1 is MNHEY and CDR2 is SVGEGT. The CDR3 length is 19 residues. The germline V and J ends were trimmed by 4 bases and 4 bases, with 27 bases remaining between them. CDR3 protein: CASSSLSSDHKGSADTQYF. DNA of the CDR3: TGTGCCAGCAGTTCCTTATCCTCGGATCACAAGGGTTCCGCAGATACGCAGTATTTT.

This sequence joins TRBV29-1 and TRBJ2-7; TRBD1 matches at 8 bases. The CDR3 runs 14 residues. Germline values: CDR1 SQVTM, CDR2 ANQGSEA. Losses at the gene ends were 5 bases for V and 0 bases for J; bases not matched to a gene: 6. CDR3 residues: CSVTGTGDSYEQYF. The DNA for the CDR3 is TGCAGCGTTACCGGGACAGGCGACTCCTACGAGCAGTACTTC.

This chain links TRBV27 with TRBJ2-3; D is undetermined. This CDR3 has 15 amino acids. The V and J ends lost 5 bases and 0 bases respectively, with 12 bases between them. The germline gives CDR1 MNHEY, CDR2 SMNVEV (reference sequence). As DNA, the CDR3 is TGTGCCAGCAGTACTTACCGAAGAAGCACAGATACGCAGTATTTT. Translation gives CASSTYRRSTDTQYF.

This clonotype was recorded at least ten times. V gene TRBV12-3 or TRBV12-4 combines with J gene TRBJ2-1; 14 bases align to TRBD2. The CDR3 consists of 20 residues. J was trimmed by 0 bases and V by 4 bases; bases with no gene match: 11. CDR3 DNA sequence: TGTGCCAGCAGTTACCGAGCGGGACTAGCGGGAGATGTCTCCTACAATGAGCAGTTCTTC. Translating it yields CASSYRAGLAGDVSYNEQFF.

The chain joins TRBV10-3 to TRBJ2-3; D might be TRBD1 (6 bases). The CDR3 consists of 15 residues. CDR1 and CDR2 from the germline V gene are ENHRY and SYGVKD. V was clipped by 6 bases and J by 0 bases, with 13 bases between them. CDR3 residues: CAIRSKTGSTDTQYF. In nucleotides, the CDR3 is TGTGCCATCAGGTCGAAGACAGGCAGCACAGATACGCAGTATTTT.

The sample holds many counts of this clonotype. This chain links TRBV11-2 with TRBJ2-1; 13 bases align to TRBD2. In germline, CDR1 is SGHAT, CDR2 FQNNGV. The CDR3 extends over 17 amino acids. Germline trimming cut 5 bases from V and 3 bases from J; bases unmatched to any gene: 7. The CDR3 is CASSVGLAGDFYNEQFF. In DNA, the CDR3 is TGTGCCAGCAGCGTAGGACTAGCGGGAGATTTCTACAATGAGCAGTTCTTC.

CDR3 in DNA: TGTGCCAGCAGTTTAGTCCTTAGAGCCGGGGAGCTGTTTTTT. As protein: CASSLVLRAGELFF. V is TRBV28 and J is TRBJ2-2; no reliable D call. This CDR3 is 14 amino acids long. Trimming cost V 2 bases and J 6 bases, with 10 bases left between them. The germline V gene encodes CDR1 MDHEN and CDR2 SYDVKM.

This chain joins TRBV20-1 and TRBJ1-5; D not certain. Trimming pared 1 base from V and 6 bases from J, leaving 13 bases between. The germline CDR1 and CDR2 sequences are DFQATT and SNEGSKA (reference sequence). This CDR3 has 14 amino acids. The CDR3 is CSARGGVGVQPQHF. In DNA, the CDR3 is TGCAGTGCTAGAGGTGGGGTCGGGGTTCAGCCCCAGCATTTT.

This clonotype turned up a few times. This chain uses TRBV6-1 with TRBJ2-7, with TRBD2 matching over 10 bases. Trimming at V came to 9 bases and at J to 2 bases, leaving 4 bases not matched to a gene. CDR1 is MNHNS, CDR2 SASEGT, per germline. The CDR3 consists of 13 residues. This CDR3 is CASGSGRTYEQYF. CDR3 bases: TGTGCCAGTGGTAGCGGGAGGACCTACGAGCAGTACTTC.